This entry lists 10 T cell receptor beta chains sequenced from one sample in a study of blood T cell repertoires in COVID-19. TCRdb keeps only in-frame clones here, not all; method: immunoSEQ multiplex PCR. The data hold under 350,000 clones, with 70% to 90% observed a single time. The sequencing input was peripheral blood. Receptors were obtained from a man aged 18 to 35 with active or convalescent COVID-19.

CDR3 residues: CAITASGYGYTF. In DNA form, the CDR3 reads TGTGCCATCACTGCCAGCGGATATGGCTACACCTTC. The V call is TRBV10-3, the J call TRBJ1-2, with D uncertain. The V and J ends lost 7 bases and 5 bases respectively, with 11 bases between them. The CDR3 is made up of 12 amino acids. Germline V CDR1 and CDR2: ENHRY, SYGVKD.

The V gene is TRBV5-5, the J gene TRBJ2-3; 7 bases are a match to TRBD1. J was trimmed by 3 bases and V by 3 bases; bases with no gene match: 10. This CDR3 comprises 16 residues. CDR1 is SGHKS, CDR2 YYEKEE, per germline (reference sequence). The CDR3 nucleotides are TGTGCCAGCAGCTATTACAGGGGAACCTTGACAGATACGCAGTATTTT. Its translation: CASSYYRGTLTDTQYF.

The rearrangement links TRBV12-3 or TRBV12-4 to TRBJ1-5, with D possibly TRBD1 on 6 matching bases. The germline V and J ends were trimmed by 6 bases and 3 bases, with 9 bases remaining between them. The CDR3 contains 13 residues. The CDR3 is CASSQGYNQPQHF. Written as DNA, the CDR3 is TGTGCCAGCAGCCAGGGGTACAATCAGCCCCAGCATTTT.

This chain joins TRBV9 and TRBJ2-5; TRBD2 aligns across 8 bases. This CDR3 spans 15 amino acids. Germline CDR1 SGDLS, CDR2 YYNGEE. V was clipped by 0 bases and J by 5 bases; unmatched bases: 6. CDR3 bases: TGTGCCAGCAGCGTAGAAAGCGGGAGTTACGAGACCCAGTACTTC. Translating gives CASSVESGSYETQYF.

This clone was counted a single time. Distinct nucleotide sequences in the sample also encode this CDR3. The chain uses TRBV28 and TRBJ2-7; the D gene is possibly TRBD1 (5 bases). CDR3 length: 12 residues. The germline gives CDR1 MDHEN, CDR2 SYDVKM. V lost 6 bases and J 3 bases, leaving 9 bases between the germline ends. CDR3 sequence: CASSSTVYEQYF. CDR3 coding DNA: TGTGCCAGCAGCTCGACAGTCTACGAGCAGTACTTC.

Regarding this clone: Possible read error: a much larger clone is one base away. The rearrangement links TRBV5-6 to TRBJ1-5, with D unresolved. CDR1 SGHDT and CDR2 YYEEEE come from the germline V gene. This CDR3 has 13 residues. Trimming took 2 bases from V and 0 from J, leaving 3 bases between them. This chain's CDR3 is CASSFHSNQPQHF. The CDR3, as DNA: TGTGCCAGCAGCTTCCATAGCAATCAGCCCCAGCATTTT.

This chain joins TRBV2 and TRBJ1-6, with a possible D match to TRBD1 (6 bases). This CDR3 spans 13 amino acids. Germline V gene data show CDR1 as SNHLY and CDR2 as FYNNEI. The ends were cut back, 11 bases at V and 10 bases at J, with 18 bases in the middle. The DNA of the CDR3 is TGTGCCGGTCGGGGACACGAGGAATCACCCCTCCACTTT. It specifies CAGRGHEESPLHF. Filled out from reference TRBV2 and TRBJ1-6, the complete variable domain reads EPEVTQTPSHQVTQMGQEVILRCVPISNHLYFYWYRQILGQKVEFLVSFYNNEISEKSEIFDDQFSVERPDGSNFTLKIRSTKLEDSAMYFCAGRGHEESPLHFGNGTRLTVT.

The V gene is TRBV3-1 (or the pseudogene TRBV3-2), the J gene TRBJ2-5; 7 bases align to TRBD1. Germline trimming cut 4 bases from V and 5 bases from J; bases unmatched to any gene: 13. From germline, CDR1 is LGHDT and CDR2 YNNKEL (reference sequence). The CDR3 contains 16 residues. Here the CDR3 reads CASSLNPTGVGETQYF. DNA for the CDR3: TGTGCCAGCAGCCTCAATCCCACAGGGGTGGGGGAGACCCAGTACTTC.

The V gene is TRBV19, the J gene TRBJ2-5; 8 positions agree with TRBD2. The trim removed 3 bases at V and 5 bases at J, leaving 8 bases unmatched. The CDR3 totals 15 residues. The V gene's germline CDR1 is LNHDA and CDR2 SQIVND (reference sequence). Written as DNA, the CDR3 is TGTGCCAGTAGTATGGTGGCCCTAGCGGGTGAGACCCAGTACTTC. This codes for CASSMVALAGETQYF.

This chain connects TRBV7-9 to TRBJ2-7; D remains ambiguous. Between the trimmed V and J ends, which lost 1 base and 1 base, there was a span of 5 bases. This CDR3 spans 13 amino acids. Germline values: CDR1 SEHNR, CDR2 FQNEAQ (reference sequence). CDR3: CASSLGLSYEQYF. CDR3 in DNA: TGTGCCAGCAGCTTAGGACTGTCCTACGAGCAGTACTTC. Full variable domain (remainder filled in from reference TRBV7-9 and TRBJ2-7): DTGVSQNPRHKITKRGQNVTFRCDPISEHNRLYWYRQTLGQGPEFLTYFQNEAQLEKSRLLSDRFSAERPKGSFSTLEIQRTEQGDSAMYLCASSLGLSYEQYFGPGTRLTVT.